This entry lists 20 T cell receptor beta chains sequenced from one sample in a study of breast tumors, draining lymph nodes, adjacent tissues. Axillary draining lymph nodes of breast cancer patients supplied the node samples. One entry per CDR3 protein, called by TCRdb with MiXCR from the multiplex PCR reads. The table records 290,000 or so distinct CDR3 sequences, roughly 31% of them present only once. Input material: axillary lymph node tissue. The source is a female donor with breast cancer. Some clones in this sample may be carry-over from other donors' samples.

At least ten counts were recorded for this clonotype. The V call is TRBV9, the J call TRBJ2-7, with TRBD2 matching over 12 bases. CDR1 is SGDLS, CDR2 YYNGEE, per germline. The CDR3 spans 15 residues. V was pared by 4 bases and J by 5 bases, with 7 bases of the junction left unmatched. The CDR3 loop is CASSRSTSGSHEQYF. CDR3 bases: TGTGCCAGCAGCAGGTCGACTAGCGGGAGTCACGAGCAGTACTTC.

The chain employs TRBV27 and TRBJ2-1; TRBD2 agrees at 14 bases. The CDR3 is made up of 18 amino acids. Germline CDR1 and CDR2: MNHEY and SMNVEV (reference sequence). Trimming removed 5 bases from V and 0 bases from J; junction bases left unmatched: 6. CDR3 loop: CASSRTSGRPSSYNEQFF. CDR3 sequence (DNA): TGTGCCAGCAGTCGGACTAGCGGGAGGCCTAGCTCCTACAATGAGCAGTTCTTC.

As to this clonotype: A much larger clone is a single base away; this may be a read error. This sequence joins TRBV6-5 and TRBJ2-1; D might be TRBD1 or TRBD2, each matching 5 bases. Germline V lookup: CDR1 MNHEY, CDR2 SVGAGI. The length of the CDR3 is 14 residues. Trimming left V 7 bases short and J 5 bases short, with 15 bases between. Here the CDR3 reads CASTPGLADNEQFF. In DNA form, the CDR3 reads TGTGCCAGCACACCAGGGCTAGCCGACAATGAGCAGTTCTTC.

This clonotype came up many times. The V gene is TRBV7-3, the J gene TRBJ2-3; the match to TRBD2 covers 7 bases. Germline V gene sequence: CDR1 SGHTA, CDR2 FQGTGA. CDR3 size: 15 residues. Trimming at V came to 2 bases and at J to 5 bases, leaving 7 bases not matched to a gene. The CDR3 region is CASSLGGGSLDTQYF. The CDR3 DNA sequence: TGTGCCAGCAGCTTAGGGGGGGGGAGTCTAGATACGCAGTATTTT.

This clonotype was seen at least ten times. This rearrangement joins TRBV7-9 to TRBJ1-6, with D possibly being TRBD1 (6 bases). The CDR3 runs 14 residues. V gave up 4 bases and J gave up 4 bases, with 8 bases separating them. In germline, CDR1 is SEHNR, CDR2 FQNEAQ (reference sequence). The CDR3 region is CASSSGQYNSPLHF. In DNA form, the CDR3 reads TGTGCCAGCAGCTCTGGACAGTATAATTCACCCCTCCACTTT.

The chain uses TRBV30 and TRBJ2-3; TRBD1 matches 10 bases. CDR3 length: 15 residues. Germline assignment: CDR1 GTSNPN and CDR2 SVGIG (reference sequence). The V gene end was trimmed by 4 bases and the J gene end by 14 bases; junction bases not matched to a gene: 18. CDR3 sequence: CAWTRAGTGASRLYF. The CDR3 coding sequence is TGTGCCTGGACCAGGGCAGGGACAGGGGCTTCCCGTTTGTATTTT. The whole variable domain, remainder taken from reference TRBV30 and TRBJ2-3, is SQTIHQWPATLVQPVGSPLSLECTVEGTSNPNLYWYRQAAGRGLQLLFYSVGIGQISSEVPQNLSASRPQDRQFILSSKKLLLSDSGFYLCAWTRAGTGASRLYFGPGTRLTVL.

This clonotype was seen ten or more times. V usage is TRBV6-6 and J usage is TRBJ1-2, with D possibly TRBD1 on 5 matching bases. Germline values: CDR1 MNHNY, CDR2 SVGAGI (reference sequence). The CDR3 sequence is 15 residues long. Trimming took off 4 bases at V and 0 bases at J, with 12 bases between the two ends. The CDR3 sequence is CASSSTTASNYGYTF. In nucleotides, the CDR3 is TGTGCCAGCAGTTCAACGACAGCTTCTAACTATGGCTACACCTTC.

The CDR3 DNA reads TGCAGCGTTAGGGGCGGGAGCTCCTACAATGAGCAGTTCTTC. Translated: CSVRGGSSYNEQFF. The chain is built from TRBV29-1 and TRBJ2-1; 7 nucleotides match TRBD2. V lost 5 bases, J lost 0 bases, and 4 bases stayed unmatched. This CDR3 is built from 14 residues. Germline lookup yields CDR1 SQVTM and CDR2 ANQGSEA.

This clonotype was detected many times. V and J are TRBV4-1 and TRBJ2-2, with D unclear. The CDR3 runs to 14 residues. CDR1 is MGHRA and CDR2 is YSYEKL in the germline V gene. V shed 3 bases and J shed 6 bases, with 11 bases lying between them. CDR3 residues: CASSHGDSSGELFF. The CDR3 DNA sequence: TGCGCCAGCAGCCACGGTGACTCTTCCGGGGAGCTGTTTTTT.

In its sample, this clonotype was seen many times. The V call is TRBV20-1, the J call TRBJ2-7, with D possibly being TRBD2 (5 bases). The CDR3 contains 14 residues. Trimming took off 3 bases at V and 2 bases at J, with 14 bases between the two ends. The germline V gene has CDR1 DFQATT and CDR2 SNEGSKA (reference sequence). The CDR3 is CSASQPGIPYEQYF. CDR3 nucleotides: TGCAGTGCTAGTCAACCGGGAATACCCTACGAGCAGTACTTC.

In its sample, this clonotype was seen many times. The rearrangement joins TRBV9 to TRBJ2-1; 9 nucleotides align to TRBD2. V lost 1 base, J lost 2 bases, and 10 bases stayed unmatched. This CDR3 is 18 amino acids long. The germline V gene has CDR1 SGDLS and CDR2 YYNGEE. The CDR3 bases are TGTGCCAGCAGCGTAAACCAAAAACTAGCGGGTACCTACAATGAGCAGTTCTTC. This translates into CASSVNQKLAGTYNEQFF.

This clonotype was seen more than once but under ten times. At one end the junction does not follow the germline gene, possibly because of a read error. This chain links TRBV30 with TRBJ1-2, with D hard to call. The CDR3 runs to 13 residues. The V gene's germline CDR1 is GTSNPN and CDR2 SVGIG (reference sequence). CDR3 residues: CAWSVQLNYGCTF. Written as DNA, the CDR3 is TGTGCCTGGAGTGTACAGCTCAACTATGGCTGCACCTTC.

This clonotype was seen ten or more times. The chain links TRBV7-2 to TRBJ2-7; tentatively, D is TRBD2 (7 bases). The CDR3 is made up of 15 amino acids. Trimming stripped 6 bases from V and 6 bases from J, with 21 bases between. Germline lookup yields CDR1 SGHTA and CDR2 FQGNSA. DNA of the CDR3: TGTGCCAGCAGTCGTGCTACTAGGGGAGGGGGCGAGCAGTACTTC. Translation gives CASSRATRGGGEQYF.

This clonotype was found many times. V is TRBV5-1 and J is TRBJ2-5; D ambiguous. Deletions cut 2 bases from V and 4 bases from J, with 9 bases between. This CDR3 has 13 amino acids. Germline V lookup: CDR1 SGHRS, CDR2 YFSETQ. The CDR3 nucleotides read TGCGCCAGCAGCTTTGAGTGGCGAGAGACCCAGTACTTC. This translates into CASSFEWRETQYF. The full variable domain, with the rest looked up from reference TRBV5-1 and TRBJ2-5, is KAGVTQTPRYLIKTRGQQVTLSCSPISGHRSVSWYQQTPGQGLQFLFEYFSETQRNKGNFPGRFSGRQFSNSRSEMNVSTLELGDSALYLCASSFEWRETQYFGPGTRLLVL.

On this clonotype itself: The final CDR3 position lacks the conserved phenylalanine or tryptophan, pointing to a likely read error. The V call is TRBV3-1, the J call TRBJ1-5; no firm D call. This CDR3 has 16 residues. Per germline, CDR1 LGHDT and CDR2 YNNKEL (reference sequence). CDR3 nucleotides: TGCGCCAGCAGCCCCCCCCGGCCGGGATCCAATCAGCCCCAGCATCTT. Protein sequence: CASSPPRPGSNQPQHL.

To note about this clonotype: This sequence may be a read error, since a much larger clone differs from it by one base. The chain links TRBV13 to TRBJ1-2, with TRBD1 as a possible D gene (5 bases). V was cut by 3 bases and J by 5 bases, with 19 bases left in between. Per the germline V gene, CDR1 is PRHDT and CDR2 is FYEKMQ (reference sequence). This CDR3 has 16 residues. This chain's CDR3 is CASSFKTTGDYYGYTF. The CDR3, as DNA: TGTGCCAGCAGCTTTAAGACAACGGGGGACTATTATGGCTACACCTTC.

The V gene is TRBV28, the J gene TRBJ2-7, with 7 positions matching TRBD2. The CDR3 contains 13 residues. Germline loops: CDR1 MDHEN, CDR2 SYDVKM. V lost 5 bases to trimming and J lost 2 bases; unmatched junction nucleotides: 3. This chain's CDR3 is CASSVAGAYEQYF. CDR3 sequence (DNA): TGTGCCAGCAGTGTTGCGGGGGCCTACGAGCAGTACTTC.

Many counts were recorded for this clonotype. This sequence joins TRBV9 and TRBJ2-2; D gene unclear. Trimming stripped 0 bases from V and 2 bases from J, with 8 bases between. This CDR3 comprises 15 residues. The germline V gene encodes CDR1 SGDLS and CDR2 YYNGEE. The CDR3, as DNA: TGTGCCAGCAGCGTAGGGGGATTAAACACCGGGGAGCTGTTTTTT. It specifies CASSVGGLNTGELFF.

The V call is TRBV9, the J call TRBJ2-1, with 14 bases that match TRBD2. The V and J ends lost 3 bases and 8 bases, in that order; junction bases with no gene match: 10. Germline CDR1 SGDLS, CDR2 YYNGEE. The CDR3 consists of 17 residues. Here the CDR3 reads CASSAETSGRAGDEQFF. The CDR3 DNA reads TGTGCCAGCAGCGCAGAGACTAGCGGGAGGGCCGGAGATGAGCAGTTCTTC.

The V gene is TRBV7-6, the J gene TRBJ2-2, with 7 bases matching TRBD2. Trimming took 2 bases from V and 3 from J; bases not matched to a gene: 6. Germline CDR1 is SGHVS and CDR2 is FNYEAQ. CDR3 length: 16 amino acids. The chain's CDR3 is CASSLTTSSYTGELFF. The CDR3 DNA reads as TGTGCCAGCAGCTTAACGACTAGCAGTTACACCGGGGAGCTGTTTTTT.